One sample yielded the 23 T cell receptor beta chains listed below, sequenced in a study of cytomegalovirus exposure and HLA in healthy donors. The PCR employed 60 Vbeta primers together with 13 Jbeta primers. This table comes from immunoSEQ multiplex PCR, and its TCRdb copy is limited to in-frame clones, with some not included. Among some 200,000 clones listed, about 70% were seen once. Sequencing was carried out using PBMCs. The receptor set was obtained from a woman aged 25 to 45 in good health and CMV-seronegative.

This clone was counted a single time. The V gene is TRBV5-6, the J gene TRBJ2-1, with D possibly being TRBD2 (6 bases). The CDR3 has 15 amino acids. Looked up from germline, CDR1 is SGHDT and CDR2 is YYEEEE. Trimming stripped 0 bases from V and 4 bases from J, with 11 bases between. CDR3 protein: CASSLGGGPYNEQFF. The CDR3 nucleotides are TGTGCCAGCAGCTTGGGGGGAGGTCCTTACAATGAGCAGTTCTTC. The full variable domain, rest sourced from reference TRBV5-6 and TRBJ2-1, is DAGVTQSPTHLIKTRGQQVTLRCSPKSGHDTVSWYQQALGQGPQFIFQYYEEEERQRGNFPDRFSGHQFPNYSSELNVNALLLGDSALYLCASSLGGGPYNEQFFGPGTRLTVL.

The sample holds a few counts of this clone. The gene calls are TRBV7-9 and TRBJ1-2; D call uncertain. Trimming removed 4 bases from V and 8 bases from J, with 8 bases in between. CDR1 SEHNR and CDR2 FQNEAQ come from the germline V gene (reference sequence). The CDR3 covers 11 residues. The chain's CDR3 is CASSSLIGYTF. CDR3 DNA sequence: TGTGCCAGCAGCTCCCTAATCGGCTACACCTTC.

This clone was counted only a few times. This chain uses TRBV9 with TRBJ1-2, with TRBD1 matching over 7 bases. Germline trimming cut 3 bases from V and 7 bases from J; bases unmatched to any gene: 18. This CDR3 comprises 17 residues. Germline CDR1 SGDLS, CDR2 YYNGEE. DNA for the CDR3: TGTGCCAGCAGCGCGGACAGGCGTACCCCTCCTTCGGGTGGCTACACCTTC. It translates to CASSADRRTPPSGGYTF.

The rearrangement links TRBV2 to TRBJ1-4, with D possibly matching TRBD1 (5 bases). The V gene's germline CDR1 is SNHLY and CDR2 FYNNEI. V dropped 5 bases and J dropped 0 bases, with 10 bases sitting between them. The CDR3 totals 15 residues. The CDR3: CASSRGGSTNEKLFF. Here the CDR3 DNA reads TGTGCCAGCAGTAGGGGAGGATCAACTAATGAAAAACTGTTTTTT. Combining the CDR3 with reference TRBV2 and TRBJ1-4 gives the whole variable domain EPEVTQTPSHQVTQMGQEVILRCVPISNHLYFYWYRQILGQKVEFLVSFYNNEISEKSEIFDDQFSVERPDGSNFTLKIRSTKLEDSAMYFCASSRGGSTNEKLFFGSGTQLSVL.

J is TRBJ2-7 and V is TRBV4-3, with TRBD1 as a possible D gene (5 bases). In germline, CDR1 is LGHNA, CDR2 YSLEER. Trimming removed 0 bases at V and 0 bases at J, with 9 bases between. The CDR3 sequence is 15 residues long. CDR3 amino acids: CASSQDMTVSYEQYF. The CDR3 DNA sequence: TGCGCCAGCAGCCAAGATATGACAGTCTCCTACGAGCAGTACTTC.

The chain carries TRBV6-5 and TRBJ1-1, with D uncertain. The CDR3 is 16 amino acids. The germline CDR1 and CDR2 sequences are MNHEY and SVGAGI. V was trimmed by 3 bases and J by 0 bases, leaving 14 bases between them. CDR3 sequence: CASSYSVGLMNTEAFF. Here the CDR3 DNA reads TGTGCCAGCAGTTATTCGGTTGGACTGATGAACACTGAAGCTTTCTTT.

The CDR3 coding sequence is TGCGCCAGCAGCGCCTCCCAGGACTATGGCTACACCTTC. Translating gives CASSASQDYGYTF. The chain links TRBV5-1 to TRBJ1-2; no reliable D call. V was trimmed by 4 bases and J by 3 bases, leaving 10 bases between them. The CDR3 extends over 13 amino acids. CDR1 SGHRS and CDR2 YFSETQ come from the germline V gene.

This clone was counted a few times. The chain recombines TRBV21-1 with TRBJ2-7; the D call of TRBD2 is as the table states it, not checked on the DNA. TRBV21-1 is deemed a pseudogene. The CDR3 totals 21 residues. The CDR3 bases are TGTGCCAGCAGCAAAGCGCTTCAATTGGCCCTCGGACTAGCGGAAACCTACGAGCAGTACTTC. It encodes CASSKALQLALGLAETYEQYF.

CDR3 sequence (DNA): TGTGCCAGCAGGGAAAGACAGGGGGCGAAGGAGGACCCTAACTATGGCTACACCTTC. Its translation: CASRERQGAKEDPNYGYTF. The gene calls are TRBV6-4 and TRBJ1-2; 10 bases map to TRBD1. CDR3 length: 19 amino acids. Unmatched junction bases numbered 16, after V lost 6 bases and J lost 0 bases. Per the germline V gene, CDR1 is MRHNA and CDR2 is SNTAGT.

Comment on this clone: Other DNA sequences in the sample encode the same CDR3. The rearrangement joins TRBV19 to TRBJ2-1; D unresolved. Germline CDR1 and CDR2: LNHDA and SQIVND (reference sequence). This CDR3 is built from 13 residues. V lost 3 bases to trimming and J lost 3 bases, with 6 bases between them. Here the CDR3 reads CASSMNSYNEQFF. Here the CDR3 DNA reads TGTGCCAGTAGTATGAACAGCTACAATGAGCAGTTCTTC. Full variable domain (missing parts from reference TRBV19 and TRBJ2-1): DGGITQSPKYLFRKEGQNVTLSCEQNLNHDAMYWYRQDPGQGLRLIYYSQIVNDFQKGDIAEGYSVSREKKESFPLTVTSAQKNPTAFYLCASSMNSYNEQFFGPGTRLTVL.

The V gene is TRBV6-5, the J gene TRBJ2-7, with 8 bases fitting TRBD1. CDR1 is MNHEY and CDR2 is SVGAGI in the germline V gene. The V segment lost 2 bases and the J segment 4 bases; nucleotides outside the gene matches: 4. The CDR3 totals 14 residues. CDR3 sequence: CASSYGQGLYEQYF. The CDR3 bases are TGTGCCAGCAGTTACGGACAGGGTTTATACGAGCAGTACTTC.

The V call is TRBV12-5, the J call TRBJ1-1, with D tentatively TRBD1 (6 bases). CDR1 LGHNT and CDR2 FRNRAP come from the germline V gene. With 0 bases removed from V and 0 bases from J, the gap between germline ends came to 14 bases. The CDR3 length is 17 residues. In nucleotides, the CDR3 is TGTGCTAGTGGTTTGGTGGCCAGGGGCTCGGTGAACACTGAAGCTTTCTTT. Its protein product is CASGLVARGSVNTEAFF.

CDR3 amino acids: CASSMGAATEAFF. Here the CDR3 DNA reads TGTGCCAGTAGTATGGGGGCGGCCACTGAAGCTTTCTTT. This chain links TRBV19 with TRBJ1-1; the D gene is possibly TRBD1 (6 bases). Trimming took off 3 bases at V and 4 bases at J, with 9 bases between the two ends. The germline V gene encodes CDR1 LNHDA and CDR2 SQIVND (reference sequence). The CDR3 loop spans 13 amino acids. The variable domain in full, with the rest retrieved from reference TRBV19 and TRBJ1-1, is DGGITQSPKYLFRKEGQNVTLSCEQNLNHDAMYWYRQDPGQGLRLIYYSQIVNDFQKGDIAEGYSVSREKKESFPLTVTSAQKNPTAFYLCASSMGAATEAFFGQGTRLTVV.

CDR3 sequence reads: CASSVDRLEQYF. The CDR3 DNA reads as TGTGCCAGCAGTGTTGACAGGCTCGAGCAGTACTTC. This rearrangement joins TRBV7-9 to TRBJ2-7, with a weak D call TRBD1 (6 bases). The CDR3 spans 12 residues. Germline CDR1 reads SEHNR; CDR2 reads FQNEAQ (reference sequence). V lost 6 bases and J lost 6, with 12 bases in between.

The chain has TRBV6-5 and TRBJ2-7, with a weak D call TRBD2 (5 bases). This CDR3 comprises 14 residues. Germline values: CDR1 MNHEY, CDR2 SVGAGI. The V end lost 5 bases, the J end lost 2 bases, and 13 bases lay between the germline ends. The CDR3, as DNA: TGTGCCAGCAGTGGGAGCGACGGAACCTACGAGCAGTACTTC. Protein product: CASSGSDGTYEQYF.

This clone was recorded only once. V and J are TRBV6-5 and TRBJ1-2; no reliable D call. From germline, CDR1 is MNHEY and CDR2 SVGAGI. This CDR3 is built from 14 residues. Trimming cost V 2 bases and J 0 bases, with 7 bases left between them. CDR3 DNA: TGTGCCAGCAGTTACAGAGGAGCTAACTATGGCTACACCTTC. This sequence encodes CASSYRGANYGYTF.

This clone turned up a few times. V and J are TRBV6-1 and TRBJ2-1; D perhaps matches TRBD1 (6 bases). Germline values: CDR1 MNHNS, CDR2 SASEGT. Trimming took off 7 bases at V and 4 bases at J, with 14 bases between the two ends. The CDR3 loop spans 14 amino acids. DNA of the CDR3: TGTGCCAGCATTCCAGGGGCGAGTTACAATGAGCAGTTCTTC. Translating it yields CASIPGASYNEQFF.

The table lists this clone with a few counts. This chain joins TRBV4-1 and TRBJ2-1; 9 nucleotides agree with TRBD1. The J segment lost 10 bases and the V segment lost 5 bases, leaving 27 bases of the junction unmatched. This CDR3 is built from 20 residues. Germline CDR1 reads MGHRA; CDR2 reads YSYEKL. As DNA, the CDR3 is TGCGCCAGCAGCGCAAGCCTGAACAGGGGGCAAAGTGGGGGACTGAGGGAGCAGTTCTTC. Residues: CASSASLNRGQSGGLREQFF.

The J gene is TRBJ2-5, the V gene TRBV7-2; TRBD2 agrees at 14 bases. Germline V gene sequence: CDR1 SGHTA, CDR2 FQGNSA. The CDR3 consists of 17 residues. V lost 6 bases and J lost 4; bases outside the gene matches: 10. The CDR3 DNA is TGTGCCAGCAGGGGGGGGACTAGCGGGAGTTTGGGAGAGACCCAGTACTTC. Protein sequence: CASRGGTSGSLGETQYF. The whole variable domain, filled in from reference TRBV7-2 and TRBJ2-5, reads GAGVSQSPSNKVTEKGKDVELRCDPISGHTALYWYRQSLGQGLEFLIYFQGNSAPDKSGLPSDRFSAERTGGSVSTLTIQRTQQEDSAVYLCASRGGTSGSLGETQYFGPGTRLLVL.

The chain combines TRBV7-9 with TRBJ1-1; D is possibly TRBD1 (5 bases). Germline loops: CDR1 SEHNR, CDR2 FQNEAQ (reference sequence). Trimming stripped 4 bases from V and 0 bases from J, with 18 bases between. The CDR3 runs to 17 residues. CDR3 nucleotide sequence: TGTGCCAGCAGCTCTAGGGGCCGAGGTAAGATGAACACTGAAGCTTTCTTT. Translated, it gives CASSSRGRGKMNTEAFF.

The chain employs TRBV19 and TRBJ1-2; weak D call: TRBD1 (6 bases). V was pared by 3 bases and J by 7 bases, with 24 bases between. The germline gives CDR1 LNHDA, CDR2 SQIVND (reference sequence). CDR3 length: 17 residues. The CDR3 spells CASSMTQTGRRRFGYTF. The CDR3 DNA follows: TGTGCCAGTAGTATGACCCAGACAGGCCGTAGGAGGTTTGGCTACACCTTC.

V and J are TRBV29-1 and TRBJ2-5; 8 bases are shared with TRBD1. This CDR3 region has 12 residues. The V gene end was trimmed by 7 bases and the J gene end by 5 bases; junction bases not matched to a gene: 6. The germline gives CDR1 SQVTM, CDR2 ANQGSEA. Here the CDR3 DNA reads TGCAGCGCAGCAGGGGGCCCGGAGACCCAGTACTTC. Translated, it gives CSAAGGPETQYF.

The J gene is TRBJ2-7, the V gene TRBV2; D is undetermined. Germline-derived CDR1 and CDR2 are SNHLY and FYNNEI. CDR3 length: 12 residues. V lost 6 bases and J lost 4, with 10 bases in between. The CDR3 reads CASRENRYEQYF. The CDR3 nucleotides are TGTGCCAGCAGGGAGAACCGTTACGAGCAGTACTTC.